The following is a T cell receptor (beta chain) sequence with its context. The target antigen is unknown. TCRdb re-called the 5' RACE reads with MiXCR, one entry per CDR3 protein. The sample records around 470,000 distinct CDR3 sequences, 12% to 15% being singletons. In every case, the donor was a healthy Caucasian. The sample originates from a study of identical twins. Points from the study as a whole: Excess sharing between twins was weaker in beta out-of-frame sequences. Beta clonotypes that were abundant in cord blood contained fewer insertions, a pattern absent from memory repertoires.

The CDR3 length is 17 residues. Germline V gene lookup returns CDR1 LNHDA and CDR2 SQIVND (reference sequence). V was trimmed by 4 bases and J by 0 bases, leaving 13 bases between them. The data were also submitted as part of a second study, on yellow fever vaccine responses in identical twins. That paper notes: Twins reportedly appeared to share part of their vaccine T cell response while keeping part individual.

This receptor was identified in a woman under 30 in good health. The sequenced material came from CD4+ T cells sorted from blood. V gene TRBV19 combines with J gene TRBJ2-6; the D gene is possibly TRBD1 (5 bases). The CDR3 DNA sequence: TGTGCCAGTAGTACGCGAAGACAGACCTCTGGGGCCAACGTCCTGACTTTC. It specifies CASSTRRQTSGANVLTF.